This TCR beta chain is drawn from a study of beta chain features in type 1 diabetes. V was cut by 4 bases and J by 1 base, with 13 bases left in between. This CDR3 spans 15 amino acids. Looked up from germline, CDR1 is SGHDT and CDR2 is YYEEEE. The investigators reverse transcribed all of the isolated RNA, so they sequenced expressed TCRB transcripts. Sequenced by immunoSEQ multiplex PCR; TCRdb stores in-frame clones only, minus some. Of hundreds of thousands of clones in the sample, approximately 15% are singletons; the top ten hold approximately 0.035%. Sequencing was done on a sample of naive CD4+ T cells from blood. The receptor comes from a man in his thirties or forties in good health. The chain employs TRBV5-6 and TRBJ2-3; tentative D call: TRBD2 (6 bases). CDR3 sequence (DNA): TGTGCCAGCAGCCTTGGGTTAGCGGGCACAGATACGCAGTATTTT. Protein sequence: CASSLGLAGTDTQYF.